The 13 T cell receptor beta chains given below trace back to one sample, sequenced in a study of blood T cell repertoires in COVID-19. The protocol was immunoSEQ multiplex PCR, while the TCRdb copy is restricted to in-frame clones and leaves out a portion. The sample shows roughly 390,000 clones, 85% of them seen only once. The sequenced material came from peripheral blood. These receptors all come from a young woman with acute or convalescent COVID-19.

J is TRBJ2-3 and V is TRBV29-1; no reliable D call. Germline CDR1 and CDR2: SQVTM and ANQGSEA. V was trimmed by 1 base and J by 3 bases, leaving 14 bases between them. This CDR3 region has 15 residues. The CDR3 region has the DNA TGCAGCGTTGAAGGGCACAGTGGTCTTACAGATACGCAGTATTTT. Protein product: CSVEGHSGLTDTQYF.

The CDR3 DNA sequence: TGTGCCAGCAGTGGACTAGCGGGAGAAGGTGAGCAGTTCTTC. It translates to CASSGLAGEGEQFF. This chain joins TRBV2 and TRBJ2-1, with 12 nucleotides matching TRBD2. The V and J ends lost 4 bases and 9 bases, in that order; junction bases with no gene match: 4. CDR3 length: 14 amino acids. CDR1 is SNHLY and CDR2 is FYNNEI in the germline V gene.

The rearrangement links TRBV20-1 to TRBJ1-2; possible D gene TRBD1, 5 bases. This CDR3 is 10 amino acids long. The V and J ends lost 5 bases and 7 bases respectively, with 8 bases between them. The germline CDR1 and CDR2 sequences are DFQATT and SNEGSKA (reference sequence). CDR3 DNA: TGCAGTGCTCCAACAGGTGGCTACACCTTC. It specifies CSAPTGGYTF.

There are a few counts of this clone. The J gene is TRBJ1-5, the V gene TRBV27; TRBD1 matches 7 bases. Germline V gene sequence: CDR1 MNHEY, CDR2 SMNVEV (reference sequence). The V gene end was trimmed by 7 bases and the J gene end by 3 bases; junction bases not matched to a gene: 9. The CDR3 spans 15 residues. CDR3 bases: TGTGCCAGCATGAGATTTGGGACAGACAATCAGCCCCAGCATTTT. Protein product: CASMRFGTDNQPQHF.

The CDR3 DNA reads as TGTGCCAGCAAGCCCCTCGATGATGGCTACACCTTC. Amino acid sequence: CASKPLDDGYTF. V gene TRBV7-9 combines with J gene TRBJ1-2; D gene uncertain. V gave up 7 bases and J gave up 6 bases, with 12 bases separating them. The germline gives CDR1 SEHNR, CDR2 FQNEAQ (reference sequence). The CDR3 sequence is 12 residues long.

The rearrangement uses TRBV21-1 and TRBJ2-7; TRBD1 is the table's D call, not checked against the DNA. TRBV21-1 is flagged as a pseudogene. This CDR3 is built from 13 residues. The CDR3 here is CASSASDRDEQYF. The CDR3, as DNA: TGTGCCAGCAGCGCATCGGACAGGGACGAGCAGTACTTC.

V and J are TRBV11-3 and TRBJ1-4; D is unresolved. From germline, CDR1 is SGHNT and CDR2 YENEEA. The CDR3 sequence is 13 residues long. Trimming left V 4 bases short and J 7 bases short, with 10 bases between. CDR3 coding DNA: TGTGCCAGCAGCTCGGGGTCGGGTGAAAAACTGTTTTTT. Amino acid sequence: CASSSGSGEKLFF.

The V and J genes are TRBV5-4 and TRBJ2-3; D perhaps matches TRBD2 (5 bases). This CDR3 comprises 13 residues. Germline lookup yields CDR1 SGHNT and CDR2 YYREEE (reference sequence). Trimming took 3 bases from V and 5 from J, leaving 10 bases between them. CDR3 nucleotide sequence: TGTGCCAGCAGCTGGCCACGGGGAGATACGCAGTATTTT. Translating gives CASSWPRGDTQYF.

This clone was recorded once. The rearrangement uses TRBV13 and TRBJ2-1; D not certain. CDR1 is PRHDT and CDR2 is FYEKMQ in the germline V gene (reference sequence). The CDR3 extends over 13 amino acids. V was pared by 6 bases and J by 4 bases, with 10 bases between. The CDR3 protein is CASRTDRYNEQFF. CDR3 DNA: TGTGCCAGCAGAACCGATAGATACAATGAGCAGTTCTTC.

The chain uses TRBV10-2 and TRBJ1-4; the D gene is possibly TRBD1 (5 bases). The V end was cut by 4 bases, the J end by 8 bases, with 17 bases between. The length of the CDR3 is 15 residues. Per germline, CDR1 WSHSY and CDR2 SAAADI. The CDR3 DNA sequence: TGCGCCAGCAGTGGACAAGGGGCCCAGAGCGAAAAACTGTTTTTT. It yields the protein CASSGQGAQSEKLFF.

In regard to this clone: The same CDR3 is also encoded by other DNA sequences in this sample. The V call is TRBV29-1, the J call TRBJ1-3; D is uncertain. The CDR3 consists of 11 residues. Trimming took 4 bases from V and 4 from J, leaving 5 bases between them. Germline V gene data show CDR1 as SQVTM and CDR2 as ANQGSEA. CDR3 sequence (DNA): TGCAGCGTTGGAGCAGGAAACACCATATATTTT. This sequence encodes CSVGAGNTIYF.

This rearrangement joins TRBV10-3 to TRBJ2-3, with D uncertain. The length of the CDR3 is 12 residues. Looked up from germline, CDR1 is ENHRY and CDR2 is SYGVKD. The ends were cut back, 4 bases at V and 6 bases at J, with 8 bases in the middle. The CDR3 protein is CAISVTTDTQYF. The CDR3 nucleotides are TGTGCCATCAGTGTTACTACGGATACGCAGTATTTT.

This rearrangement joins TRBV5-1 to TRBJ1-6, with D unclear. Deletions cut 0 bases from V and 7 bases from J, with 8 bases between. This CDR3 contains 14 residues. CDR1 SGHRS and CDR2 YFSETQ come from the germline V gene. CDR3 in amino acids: CASSLATANSPLHF. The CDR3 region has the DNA TGCGCCAGCAGCTTGGCCACAGCCAATTCACCCCTCCACTTT.